The clone carrying this T cell receptor (beta chain) appeared many times. Indicated time point: blood at routine non-recurrence follow-up after resection. In each case, whole RNA from tumor, nontumor lung or frozen PBMC was sequenced unsorted. The sample belongs to a study of spatial heterogeneity in lung cancer. Looking at the study overall: Detection consistently captured more beta-chain sequences than alpha-chain sequences.

Every molecule of TCR cDNA had its own unique molecular identifier. TCRdb itself ran the 5' RACE reads through MiXCR, one entry per CDR3 protein. The data show about 36,000 distinct CDR3 sequences, with approximately 8% seen just once and about 9% held by the top ten. V lost 2 bases and J lost 7; bases outside the gene matches: 15. The CDR3 is 18 amino acids. CDR1 is MNHNY, CDR2 SVGAGI, per germline (reference sequence). This specimen consisted of PBMCs, obtained at follow-up. V usage is TRBV6-6 and J usage is TRBJ2-3, with 10 bases fitting TRBD2. The TCR sequence derives from a male donor with early-stage non-small cell lung cancer. The CDR3 here is CASSYALAGHPAANTQYF. For the CDR3, the DNA is TGTGCCAGCAGTTACGCACTAGCGGGGCACCCCGCCGCCAATACGCAGTATTTT.